Each of the 21 T cell receptor beta chains below was sequenced from the same sample in a study of blood T cell repertoires in COVID-19. Measured with immunoSEQ multiplex PCR; TCRdb has only the in-frame clones, and not every one. The sample contains around 300,000 clones, just under 85% of which appear only once. Specimen: peripheral blood. All receptors come from a woman in her forties or fifties with active or convalescent COVID-19.

The V gene is TRBV7-2, the J gene TRBJ1-1; tentatively, D is TRBD1 (5 bases). From germline, CDR1 is SGHTA and CDR2 FQGNSA. Between the trimmed V and J ends, which lost 1 base and 3 bases, there was a span of 12 bases. CDR3 length equals 15 residues. CDR3 amino acids: CASSLDAGRYTEAFF. CDR3 coding DNA: TGTGCCAGCAGCTTAGATGCAGGGCGATACACTGAAGCTTTCTTT.

At least ten counts were recorded for this clone. The chain employs TRBV4-2 and TRBJ2-7, with 7 bases identical to TRBD1. Germline trimming cut 4 bases from V and 3 bases from J; bases unmatched to any gene: 9. The CDR3 is made up of 15 amino acids. In germline, CDR1 is LGHNA, CDR2 YNFKEQ. CDR3 nucleotide sequence: TGTGCCAGCAGCCCCTCAGGGGGTGTTCTCTACGAGCAGTACTTC. Translation gives CASSPSGGVLYEQYF.

The chain joins TRBV9 to TRBJ2-1; 10 nucleotides agree with TRBD2. The CDR3 contains 15 residues. Germline CDR1 reads SGDLS; CDR2 reads YYNGEE. With 6 bases clipped from V and 8 bases from J, the junction kept 11 bases outside the gene matches. The CDR3 sequence: CASTKRGLANDEQFF. CDR3 sequence (DNA): TGTGCCAGCACTAAAAGGGGACTAGCGAACGATGAGCAGTTCTTC. Full variable domain (rest looked up from reference TRBV9 and TRBJ2-1): DSGVTQTPKHLITATGQRVTLRCSPRSGDLSVYWYQQSLDQGLQFLIQYYNGEERAKGNILERFSAQQFPDLHSELNLSSLELGDSALYFCASTKRGLANDEQFFGPGTRLTVL.

V gene TRBV5-6 combines with J gene TRBJ2-7; 9 bases line up with TRBD1. V shed 0 bases, J shed 6 bases, and the junction held 4 bases outside the gene matches. This CDR3 is built from 14 residues. Germline loops: CDR1 SGHDT, CDR2 YYEEEE. DNA of the CDR3: TGTGCCAGCAGCTTGGCGGGGACAGGGTCCGAGCAGTACTTC. This translates into CASSLAGTGSEQYF.

This chain connects TRBV5-4 to TRBJ2-1; 10 bases are a match to TRBD2. V trimming: 1 base; J trimming: 8 bases; junction bases outside the gene matches: 6. Germline assignment: CDR1 SGHNT and CDR2 YYREEE (reference sequence). This CDR3 contains 15 residues. The DNA of the CDR3 is TGTGCCAGCAGCTTGAGCGGGAGGGCCGGACATGAGCAGTTCTTC. Translation gives CASSLSGRAGHEQFF.

The CDR3 DNA sequence: TGTGCCAGCAGCCAGGGACTAGCTTGGGAGCAGTTCTTC. Translating it yields CASSQGLAWEQFF. The chain combines TRBV5-4 with TRBJ2-1, with 9 positions matching TRBD2. This CDR3 comprises 13 residues. The germline CDR1 and CDR2 sequences are SGHNT and YYREEE (reference sequence). Germline trimming cut 4 bases from V and 10 bases from J; bases unmatched to any gene: 6.

The rearrangement links TRBV15 to TRBJ2-1, with 11 bases matching TRBD2. After removal of 1 base from V and 6 bases from J, the junction contained 17 bases not matched to a gene. The CDR3 loop spans 20 amino acids. Germline lookup yields CDR1 LNHNV and CDR2 YYDKDF (reference sequence). Here the CDR3 reads CATSRGRGRDSGRASNEQFF. Written as DNA, the CDR3 is TGTGCCACCAGCAGAGGTCGGGGGCGGGATAGCGGGAGGGCTAGCAATGAGCAGTTCTTC. The full variable domain, with the rest looked up from reference TRBV15 and TRBJ2-1, is DAMVIQNPRYQVTQFGKPVTLSCSQTLNHNVMYWYQQKSSQAPKLLFHYYDKDFNNEADTPDNFQSRRPNTSFCFLDIRSPGLGDTAMYLCATSRGRGRDSGRASNEQFFGPGTRLTVL.

The chain combines TRBV5-4 with TRBJ2-1, with 9 bases matching TRBD2. CDR3 size: 16 residues. Germline lookup yields CDR1 SGHNT and CDR2 YYREEE (reference sequence). V lost 4 bases, J lost 5 bases, and 10 bases stayed unmatched. CDR3 DNA sequence: TGTGCCAGCAGCCGTCCGGCGGGAGGGTTAAACAATGAGCAGTTCTTC. Protein: CASSRPAGGLNNEQFF. Complete variable domain (other parts from reference TRBV5-4 and TRBJ2-1): ETGVTQSPTHLIKTRGQQVTLRCSSQSGHNTVSWYQQALGQGPQFIFQYYREEENGRGNFPPRFSGLQFPNYSSELNVNALELDDSALYLCASSRPAGGLNNEQFFGPGTRLTVL.

The rearrangement links TRBV5-1 to TRBJ2-1; TRBD2 matches at 14 bases. The CDR3 is made up of 15 amino acids. Looked up from germline, CDR1 is SGHRS and CDR2 is YFSETQ. J lost 10 bases, V lost 2 bases, and 5 bases had no gene match. CDR3 amino acids: CASSFGLAGGGEQFF. The CDR3 DNA reads as TGCGCCAGCAGCTTTGGACTAGCGGGGGGCGGGGAGCAGTTCTTC.

The CDR3 coding sequence is TGCGCCAGCAGCTTGGCCGGTCAAAGCATTCAGTACTTC. Translated, it gives CASSLAGQSIQYF. This rearrangement joins TRBV5-1 to TRBJ2-4; D gene uncertain. The V gene's germline CDR1 is SGHRS and CDR2 YFSETQ. The CDR3 spans 13 residues. V was shortened by 0 bases and J by 9 bases, with 10 bases between the two germline ends.

The chain combines TRBV29-1 with TRBJ2-1; 9 positions agree with TRBD2. V trimming: 6 bases; J trimming: 7 bases; junction bases outside the gene matches: 7. This CDR3 comprises 13 residues. Germline CDR1 reads SQVTM; CDR2 reads ANQGSEA. CDR3 bases: TGCAGCGTCGCCGGGACTAGCTCGAATGAGCAGTTCTTC. It codes for CSVAGTSSNEQFF.

This chain uses TRBV7-3 with TRBJ1-1, with 10 bases fitting TRBD1. Germline CDR1 is SGHTA and CDR2 is FQGTGA. Trimming at V came to 1 base and at J to 4 bases, leaving 6 bases not matched to a gene. The length of the CDR3 is 16 residues. CDR3 sequence: CASSLMEGQGSTEAFF. The CDR3 DNA is TGTGCCAGCAGCTTAATGGAGGGACAGGGGAGCACTGAAGCTTTCTTT.

The chain is built from TRBV15 and TRBJ2-1; 10 bases match TRBD2. Trimming cost V 8 bases and J 0 bases; bases outside gene matches: 16. This CDR3 region has 19 residues. Germline V gives CDR1 LNHNV, CDR2 YYDKDF (reference sequence). The CDR3 coding sequence is TGTGCCACCCTAGACTTGGCAGCGGGAGGGGGCAGCTCCTACAATGAGCAGTTCTTC. This codes for CATLDLAAGGGSSYNEQFF.

This chain uses TRBV7-9 with TRBJ1-3; D is uncertain. This CDR3 has 15 amino acids. Trimming removed 3 bases from V and 3 bases from J, with 12 bases in between. Germline CDR1 SEHNR, CDR2 FQNEAQ (reference sequence). The CDR3 reads CASSFSQRVGNTIYF. The CDR3 DNA follows: TGTGCCAGCAGCTTCTCCCAACGGGTTGGAAACACCATATATTTT.

This clone was recorded many times. The J gene is TRBJ2-1, the V gene TRBV2, with TRBD2 matching 9 bases. CDR3 size: 17 residues. In germline, CDR1 is SNHLY, CDR2 FYNNEI. Germline trimming cut 5 bases from V and 9 bases from J; bases unmatched to any gene: 17. The chain's CDR3 is CASSRSSGRLLGGEQFF. The CDR3 DNA sequence: TGTGCCAGCAGTCGGTCCAGCGGGAGGCTTCTTGGGGGTGAGCAGTTCTTC.

In nucleotides, the CDR3 is TGTGCCAGCAGCTTGCACCAGGTGAACACTGAAGCTTTCTTT. Residues: CASSLHQVNTEAFF. V is TRBV5-4 and J is TRBJ1-1; D remains unclear. The V gene's germline CDR1 is SGHNT and CDR2 YYREEE (reference sequence). There are 14 residues in the CDR3. The V end was cut by 1 base, the J end by 0 bases, with 7 bases between.

The rearrangement joins TRBV7-9 to TRBJ1-2, with unresolved D. Germline CDR1 SEHNR, CDR2 FQNEAQ (reference sequence). The V end was cut by 2 bases, the J end by 2 bases, with 15 bases between. This CDR3 contains 16 residues. The CDR3, as DNA: TGTGCCAGCAGCTTATATTCAGGCAGAGAGAACTATGGCTACACCTTC. Translated, it gives CASSLYSGRENYGYTF.

J is TRBJ2-4 and V is TRBV27, with D tentatively TRBD2 (6 bases). Trimming shortened V by 7 bases and J by 4 bases, and 17 bases separated the two germline ends. The CDR3 is 15 amino acids. Looked up from germline, CDR1 is MNHEY and CDR2 is SMNVEV (reference sequence). The CDR3 DNA follows: TGTGCCAGCATCCTCAGGAGAGGGACTAAAAACATTCAGTACTTC. It is translated as CASILRRGTKNIQYF.

The J gene is TRBJ2-1, the V gene TRBV7-3; 8 nucleotides agree with TRBD1. Trimming removed 4 bases from V and 1 base from J; junction bases left unmatched: 9. The CDR3 sequence is 17 residues long. CDR1 SGHTA and CDR2 FQGTGA come from the germline V gene. CDR3 DNA: TGTGCCAGCAGCTATCTACCGGGACAGGAGTCCTACAATGAGCAGTTCTTC. Amino acids: CASSYLPGQESYNEQFF.

The count of this clone is one. This chain connects TRBV5-1 to TRBJ1-1; 12 bases map to TRBD1. Trimming at V came to 0 bases and at J to 3 bases, leaving 6 bases not matched to a gene. CDR1 and CDR2 from the germline V gene are SGHRS and YFSETQ. The CDR3 runs to 17 residues. The chain's CDR3 is CASSLVGQGAGDTEAFF. CDR3 coding DNA: TGCGCCAGCAGCTTGGTGGGACAGGGGGCTGGAGACACTGAAGCTTTCTTT.

Only one count was recorded for this clone. This chain links TRBV18 with TRBJ1-1; 7 bases match TRBD1. CDR3 length equals 13 residues. With 0 bases clipped from V and 7 bases from J, the junction kept 2 bases outside the gene matches. Germline lookup yields CDR1 KGHSH and CDR2 LQKENI. As DNA, the CDR3 is TGTGCCAGCTCACCACCGGGGACAGTTGAAGCTTTCTTT. Its protein is CASSPPGTVEAFF.